This T cell receptor beta chain was profiled in a study of a mutant IDH1 vaccine in newly diagnosed glioma. Study-wide background: Investigators started vaccination 4-6 weeks after radiotherapy alone, or with temozolomide cycles. Visits designated V12 and V13 were conducted at weeks 35 and 47, respectively.

Data came from immunoSEQ multiplex PCR; TCRdb stores just in-frame clones and leaves some out. Here the sample spans roughly 56,000 clones, approximately 75% being singletons. Regarding this clone: Its antigen remains unidentified.

Trimming stripped 1 base from V and 8 bases from J, with 11 bases between. The CDR3 totals 14 residues. Germline V gene data show CDR1 as LNHNV and CDR2 as YYDKDF (reference sequence). The time point: week 47, end of study. Doses consisted of 300 ug of mutant IDH1 20-mer peptide each, paired with topical imiquimod. This chain joins TRBV15 and TRBJ1-4; D unresolved. The sample in question was PBMCs, obtained from a glioma patient whose treatment included an IDH1 peptide vaccine. The clonotype was recovered from a man in his fifties or sixties with glioma. Here the CDR3 reads CATSRANDFEKLFF. The CDR3 DNA reads as TGTGCCACCAGCAGAGCCAATGATTTCGAAAAACTGTTTTTT.